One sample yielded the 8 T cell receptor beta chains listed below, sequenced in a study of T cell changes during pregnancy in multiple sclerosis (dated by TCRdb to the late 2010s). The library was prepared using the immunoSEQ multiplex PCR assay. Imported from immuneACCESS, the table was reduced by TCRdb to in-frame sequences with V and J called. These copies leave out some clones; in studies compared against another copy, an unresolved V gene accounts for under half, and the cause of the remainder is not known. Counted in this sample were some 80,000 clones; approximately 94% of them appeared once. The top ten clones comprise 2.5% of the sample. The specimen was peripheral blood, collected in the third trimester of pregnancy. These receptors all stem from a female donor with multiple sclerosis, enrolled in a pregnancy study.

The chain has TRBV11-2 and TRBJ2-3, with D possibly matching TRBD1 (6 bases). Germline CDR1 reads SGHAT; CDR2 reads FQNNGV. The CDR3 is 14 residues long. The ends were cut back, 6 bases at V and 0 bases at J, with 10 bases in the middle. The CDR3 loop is CASSPGESTDTQYF. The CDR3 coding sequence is TGTGCCAGCAGTCCAGGGGAGAGCACAGATACGCAGTATTTT.

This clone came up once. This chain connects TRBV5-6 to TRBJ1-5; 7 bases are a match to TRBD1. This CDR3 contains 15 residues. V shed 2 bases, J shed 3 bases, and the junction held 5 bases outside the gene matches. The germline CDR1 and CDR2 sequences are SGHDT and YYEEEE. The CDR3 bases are TGTGCCAGCAGCTTCGGTGGGACAGCCAATCAGCCCCAGCATTTT. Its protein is CASSFGGTANQPQHF.

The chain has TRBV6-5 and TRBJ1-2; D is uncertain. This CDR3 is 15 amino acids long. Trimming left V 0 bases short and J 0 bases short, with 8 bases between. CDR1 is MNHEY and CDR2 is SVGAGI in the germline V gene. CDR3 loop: CASSYSRDANYGYTF. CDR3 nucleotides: TGTGCCAGCAGTTACTCGCGGGATGCTAACTATGGCTACACCTTC.

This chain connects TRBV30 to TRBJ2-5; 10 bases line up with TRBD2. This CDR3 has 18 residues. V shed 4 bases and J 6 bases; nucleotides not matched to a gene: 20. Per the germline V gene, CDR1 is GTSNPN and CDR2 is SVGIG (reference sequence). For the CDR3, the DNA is TGTGCCTGGACCCGGGGGAGTAGCGGGGGGCCGGGGTCGAAGACCCAGTACTTC. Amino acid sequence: CAWTRGSSGGPGSKTQYF.

The CDR3 sequence: CASTLPDTGHYGYTF. CDR3 nucleotide sequence: TGTGCCAGCACCCTCCCGGACACCGGACACTATGGCTACACCTTC. The chain links TRBV6-1 to TRBJ1-2, with D perhaps matching TRBD1 (5 bases). This CDR3 has 15 amino acids. Trimming cost V 7 bases and J 3 bases, with 18 bases left between them. Germline V gene data show CDR1 as MNHNS and CDR2 as SASEGT.

The CDR3 region has the DNA TGTGCCAGCAGCTTAGGGTCAGGGGCTAAAAACATTCAGTACTTC. Encoded protein: CASSLGSGAKNIQYF. This chain links TRBV11-2 with TRBJ2-4; D is possibly TRBD1 (6 bases). Germline CDR1 and CDR2: SGHAT and FQNNGV. With 1 base removed from V and 4 bases from J, the gap between germline ends came to 11 bases. The CDR3 has 15 amino acids.

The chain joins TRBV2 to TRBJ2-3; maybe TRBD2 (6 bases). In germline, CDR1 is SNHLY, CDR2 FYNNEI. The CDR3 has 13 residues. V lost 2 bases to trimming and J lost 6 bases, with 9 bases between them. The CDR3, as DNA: TGTGCCAGCAGTGAATCGGGGGATGATACGCAGTATTTT. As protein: CASSESGDDTQYF.

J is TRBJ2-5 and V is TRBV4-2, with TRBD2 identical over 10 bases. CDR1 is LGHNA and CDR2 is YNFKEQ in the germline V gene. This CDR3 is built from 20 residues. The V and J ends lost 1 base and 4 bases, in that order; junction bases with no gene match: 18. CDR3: CASSQGVLVAGGITRETQYF. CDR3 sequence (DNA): TGTGCCAGCAGCCAAGGGGTGCTCGTAGCGGGGGGAATCACGAGAGAGACCCAGTACTTC.